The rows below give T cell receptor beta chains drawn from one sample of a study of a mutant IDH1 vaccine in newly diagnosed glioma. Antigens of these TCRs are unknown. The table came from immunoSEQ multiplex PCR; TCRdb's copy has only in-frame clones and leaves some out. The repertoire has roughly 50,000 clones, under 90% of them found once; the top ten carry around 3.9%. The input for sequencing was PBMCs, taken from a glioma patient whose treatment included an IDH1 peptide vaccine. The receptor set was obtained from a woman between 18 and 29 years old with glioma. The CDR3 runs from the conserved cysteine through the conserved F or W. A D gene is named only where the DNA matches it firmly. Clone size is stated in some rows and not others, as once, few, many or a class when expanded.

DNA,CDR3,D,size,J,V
TGTGCCAGCAGCCAGTTGACAGCCGACACTGAAGCTTTCTTT,CASSQLTADTEAFF,NA,NA,TRBJ1-1,TRBV14
TGTGCTAGCAGCCCAGGGGGCAGTGAGCAGTTCTTC,CASSPGGSEQFF,TRBD1,NA,TRBJ2-1,TRBV7-7
TGTGCCAGCAGTTCAAGAGACCGAAGCTCTGGAAACACCATATATTTT,CASSSRDRSSGNTIYF,NA,once,TRBJ1-3,TRBV28
TGTGCCAGCAGCGCCCACACAGATACGCAGTATTTT,CASSAHTDTQYF,NA,NA,TRBJ2-3,TRBV9
TGTGCCAGCAGCTTGTCTGGGGAGTATGGCTACACCTTC,CASSLSGEYGYTF,NA,few,TRBJ1-2,TRBV5-6
TGTGCCAGCAGCTTACCGACTTTACAATATGGCTACACCTTC,CASSLPTLQYGYTF,NA,NA,TRBJ1-2,TRBV7-9
TGCGCCAGCAGCCCCGGCCTGAACACTGAAGCTTTCTTT,CASSPGLNTEAFF,NA,NA,TRBJ1-1,TRBV5-1
TGTGCCACCGGGGACAGAGGCATTCAGTACTTC,CATGDRGIQYF,TRBD1,NA,TRBJ2-4,TRBV10-3
TGCAGTGCTGGGGAGAAGTACGAGCAGTACTTC,CSAGEKYEQYF,NA,NA,TRBJ2-7,TRBV20-1
TGCAGTGCTATGGACCATCGGGGCTACACCTTC,CSAMDHRGYTF,NA,NA,TRBJ1-2,TRBV20-1
TGCAGCGCCACGACAGGCCGTAACTATGGCTACACCTTC,CSATTGRNYGYTF,NA,NA,TRBJ1-2,TRBV29-1
TGTGCCAGCAGCTTATCAGGGCCTAATGAAAAACTGTTTTTT,CASSLSGPNEKLFF,NA,NA,TRBJ1-4,TRBV7-2
TGTGCCACCAGCAGAGATACACTAGCGGGAGTCGCCGGGGAGCTGTTTTTT,CATSRDTLAGVAGELFF,TRBD2,NA,TRBJ2-2,TRBV15
TGTGCCAGCAGTGACTCCCCCGGGGAGAATCAGCCCCAGCATTTT,CASSDSPGENQPQHF,NA,NA,TRBJ1-5,TRBV6-4
TGTGCCAGTAGCTTTTCAGCGACCATCTACAATGAGCAGTTCTTC,CASSFSATIYNEQFF,NA,NA,TRBJ2-1,TRBV11-3
TGTGCCAGCAGCTTGATAGGGGAAGACTATGGCTACACCTTC,CASSLIGEDYGYTF,NA,NA,TRBJ1-2,TRBV5-6